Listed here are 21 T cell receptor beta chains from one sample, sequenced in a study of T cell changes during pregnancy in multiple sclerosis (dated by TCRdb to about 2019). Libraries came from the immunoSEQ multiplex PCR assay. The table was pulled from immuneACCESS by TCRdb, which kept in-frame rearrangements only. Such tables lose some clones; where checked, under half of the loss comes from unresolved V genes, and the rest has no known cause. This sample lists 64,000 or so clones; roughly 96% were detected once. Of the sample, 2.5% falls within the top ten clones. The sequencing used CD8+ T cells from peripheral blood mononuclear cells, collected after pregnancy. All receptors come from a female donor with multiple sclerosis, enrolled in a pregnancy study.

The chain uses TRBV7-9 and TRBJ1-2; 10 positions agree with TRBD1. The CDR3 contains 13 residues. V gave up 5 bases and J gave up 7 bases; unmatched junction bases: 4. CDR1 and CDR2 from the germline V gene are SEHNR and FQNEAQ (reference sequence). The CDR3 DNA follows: TGTGCCAGCAGCGAGGGACAGGGGAGTGGCTACACCTTC. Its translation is CASSEGQGSGYTF.

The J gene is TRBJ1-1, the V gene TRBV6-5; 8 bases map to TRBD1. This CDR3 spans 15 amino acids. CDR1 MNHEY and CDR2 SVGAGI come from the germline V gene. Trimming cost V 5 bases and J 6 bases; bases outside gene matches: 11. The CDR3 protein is CASSTPGQEFPEAFF. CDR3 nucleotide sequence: TGTGCCAGCAGTACCCCGGGACAGGAGTTTCCTGAAGCTTTCTTT.

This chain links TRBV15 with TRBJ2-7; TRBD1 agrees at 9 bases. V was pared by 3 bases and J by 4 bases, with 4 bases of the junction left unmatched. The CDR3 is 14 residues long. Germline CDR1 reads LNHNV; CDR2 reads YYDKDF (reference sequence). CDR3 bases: TGTGCCACCAGCAGGAGGACAGGGGAGTACGAGCAGTACTTC. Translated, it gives CATSRRTGEYEQYF.

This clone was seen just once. The CDR3 spells CASSGTASYEQYF. The CDR3 DNA sequence: TGTGCCAGCAGTGGGACAGCCTCCTACGAGCAGTACTTC. The chain is built from TRBV7-2 and TRBJ2-7, with 7 bases matching TRBD1. CDR3 length: 13 residues. The germline CDR1 and CDR2 sequences are SGHTA and FQGNSA. V trimming: 6 bases; J trimming: 0 bases; junction bases outside the gene matches: 2. Full variable domain (remainder filled in from reference TRBV7-2 and TRBJ2-7): GAGVSQSPSNKVTEKGKDVELRCDPISGHTALYWYRQSLGQGLEFLIYFQGNSAPDKSGLPSDRFSAERTGGSVSTLTIQRTQQEDSAVYLCASSGTASYEQYFGPGTRLTVT.

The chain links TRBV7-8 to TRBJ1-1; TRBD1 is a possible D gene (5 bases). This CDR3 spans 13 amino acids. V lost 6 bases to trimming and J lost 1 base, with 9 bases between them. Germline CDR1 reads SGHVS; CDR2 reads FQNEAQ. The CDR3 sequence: CASRAGGNTEAFF. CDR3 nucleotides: TGTGCCAGCAGGGCCGGGGGGAACACTGAAGCTTTCTTT.

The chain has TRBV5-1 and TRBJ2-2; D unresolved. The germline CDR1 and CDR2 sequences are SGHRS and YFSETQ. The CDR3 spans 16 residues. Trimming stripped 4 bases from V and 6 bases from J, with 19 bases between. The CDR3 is CASSIRQGWFAGELFF. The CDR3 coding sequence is TGCGCCAGCAGCATACGACAAGGCTGGTTCGCCGGGGAGCTGTTTTTT.

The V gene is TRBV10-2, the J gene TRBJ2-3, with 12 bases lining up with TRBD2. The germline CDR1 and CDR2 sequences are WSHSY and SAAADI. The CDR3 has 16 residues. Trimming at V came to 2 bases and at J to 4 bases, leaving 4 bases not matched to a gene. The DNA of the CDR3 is TGCGCCAGCAGTGAGCCGACTAGCGGGAGCTCAGATACGCAGTATTTT. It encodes CASSEPTSGSSDTQYF.

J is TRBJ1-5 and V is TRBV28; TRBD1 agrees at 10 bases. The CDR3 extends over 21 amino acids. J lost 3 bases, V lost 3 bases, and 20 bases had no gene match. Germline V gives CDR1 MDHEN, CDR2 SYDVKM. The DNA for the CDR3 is TGTGCCAGCAGTTTGGGGACAGGGGTCCGCGTCCCCAATTGGGACAATCAGCCCCAGCATTTT. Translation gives CASSLGTGVRVPNWDNQPQHF.

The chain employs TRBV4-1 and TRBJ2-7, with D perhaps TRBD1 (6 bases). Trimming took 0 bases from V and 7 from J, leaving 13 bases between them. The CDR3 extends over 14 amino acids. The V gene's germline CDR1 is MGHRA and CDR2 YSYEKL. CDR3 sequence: CASSQEAGAREQYF. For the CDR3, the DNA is TGCGCCAGCAGCCAAGAGGCAGGGGCCCGGGAGCAGTACTTC.

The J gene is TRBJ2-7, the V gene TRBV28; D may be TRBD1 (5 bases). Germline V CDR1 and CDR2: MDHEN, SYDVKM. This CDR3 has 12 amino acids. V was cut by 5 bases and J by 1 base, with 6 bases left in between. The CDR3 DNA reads TGTGCCAGCAGTCCAGGGTCCTACGAGCAGTACTTC. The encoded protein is CASSPGSYEQYF.

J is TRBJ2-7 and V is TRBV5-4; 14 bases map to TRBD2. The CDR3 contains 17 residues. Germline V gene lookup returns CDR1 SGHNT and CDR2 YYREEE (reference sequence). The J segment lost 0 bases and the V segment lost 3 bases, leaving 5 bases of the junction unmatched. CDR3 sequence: CASSWGLAGASSYEQYF. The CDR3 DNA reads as TGTGCCAGCAGCTGGGGACTAGCGGGAGCCAGCTCCTACGAGCAGTACTTC.

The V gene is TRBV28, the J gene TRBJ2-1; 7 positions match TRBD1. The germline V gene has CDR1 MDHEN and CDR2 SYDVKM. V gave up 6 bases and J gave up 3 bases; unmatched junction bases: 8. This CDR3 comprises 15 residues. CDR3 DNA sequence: TGTGCCAGCAGCCCACGGGACAGCCTCTACAATGAGCAGTTCTTC. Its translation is CASSPRDSLYNEQFF. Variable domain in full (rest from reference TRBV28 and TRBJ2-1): DVKVTQSSRYLVKRTGEKVFLECVQDMDHENMFWYRQDPGLGLRLIYFSYDVKMKEKGDIPEGYSVSREKKERFSLILESASTNQTSMYLCASSPRDSLYNEQFFGPGTRLTVL.

The CDR3 sequence: CASSLARENEQFF. CDR3 DNA sequence: TGTGCCAGCAGCTTAGCGCGGGAAAATGAGCAGTTCTTC. The chain combines TRBV7-9 with TRBJ2-1, with TRBD2 as a possible D gene (6 bases). The CDR3 consists of 13 residues. Germline V gene sequence: CDR1 SEHNR, CDR2 FQNEAQ (reference sequence). V was trimmed by 0 bases and J by 7 bases, leaving 7 bases between them.

CDR3 amino acids: CASSPGGSYEQYF. The CDR3 DNA is TGTGCCAGCAGTCCGGGGGGTTCCTACGAGCAGTACTTC. The V gene is TRBV13, the J gene TRBJ2-7, with TRBD2 matching over 7 bases. This CDR3 spans 13 amino acids. Germline CDR1 is PRHDT and CDR2 is FYEKMQ (reference sequence). The V and J ends lost 6 bases and 1 base, in that order; junction bases with no gene match: 3.

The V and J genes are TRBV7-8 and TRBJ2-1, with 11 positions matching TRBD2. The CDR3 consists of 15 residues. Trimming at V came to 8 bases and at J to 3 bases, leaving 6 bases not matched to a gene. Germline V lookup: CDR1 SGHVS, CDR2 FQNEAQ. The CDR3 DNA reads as TGTGCCAGCGGTAGGACTAGCGGGTTCTACAATGAGCAGTTCTTC. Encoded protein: CASGRTSGFYNEQFF.

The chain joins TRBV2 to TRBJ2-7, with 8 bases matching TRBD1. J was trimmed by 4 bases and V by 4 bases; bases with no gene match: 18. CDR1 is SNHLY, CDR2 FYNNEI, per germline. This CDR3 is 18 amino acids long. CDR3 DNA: TGTGCCAGCAGTGGGGTGGGGACAGGTGAAAACTTTCTATACGAGCAGTACTTC. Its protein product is CASSGVGTGENFLYEQYF. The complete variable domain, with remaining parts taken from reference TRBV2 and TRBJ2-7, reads EPEVTQTPSHQVTQMGQEVILRCVPISNHLYFYWYRQILGQKVEFLVSFYNNEISEKSEIFDDQFSVERPDGSNFTLKIRSTKLEDSAMYFCASSGVGTGENFLYEQYFGPGTRLTVT.

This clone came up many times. The CDR3 here is CASSHGQAAKFYEQYF. The CDR3 bases are TGCGCCAGCAGTCACGGACAGGCCGCCAAGTTCTACGAGCAGTACTTC. V gene TRBV5-1 combines with J gene TRBJ2-7; 7 nucleotides line up with TRBD1. V shed 5 bases and J 3 bases; nucleotides not matched to a gene: 14. This CDR3 has 16 amino acids. In germline, CDR1 is SGHRS, CDR2 YFSETQ. Using reference TRBV5-1 and TRBJ2-7 for the parts outside the CDR3, the full variable domain is KAGVTQTPRYLIKTRGQQVTLSCSPISGHRSVSWYQQTPGQGLQFLFEYFSETQRNKGNFPGRFSGRQFSNSRSEMNVSTLELGDSALYLCASSHGQAAKFYEQYFGPGTRLTVT.

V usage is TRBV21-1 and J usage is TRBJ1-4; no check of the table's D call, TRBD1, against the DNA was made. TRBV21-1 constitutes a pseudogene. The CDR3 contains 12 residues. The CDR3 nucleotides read TGTGCCAGCAGAAGTCAGGGTGGAAAACTGTTTTTT. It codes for CASRSQGGKLFF.

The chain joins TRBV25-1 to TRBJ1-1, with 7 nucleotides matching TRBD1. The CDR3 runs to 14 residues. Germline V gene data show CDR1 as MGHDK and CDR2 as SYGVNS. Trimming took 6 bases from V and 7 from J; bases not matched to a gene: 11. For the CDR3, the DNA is TGTGCCAGCAGCGCGACAGGGACCCTCGGTGAAGCTTTCTTT. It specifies CASSATGTLGEAFF.

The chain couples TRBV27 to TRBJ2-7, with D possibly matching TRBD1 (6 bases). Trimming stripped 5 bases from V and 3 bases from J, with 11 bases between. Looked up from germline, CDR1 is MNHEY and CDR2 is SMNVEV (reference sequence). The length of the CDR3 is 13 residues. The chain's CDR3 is CASSPGALYEQYF. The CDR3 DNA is TGTGCCAGCAGTCCAGGGGCCCTCTACGAGCAGTACTTC.

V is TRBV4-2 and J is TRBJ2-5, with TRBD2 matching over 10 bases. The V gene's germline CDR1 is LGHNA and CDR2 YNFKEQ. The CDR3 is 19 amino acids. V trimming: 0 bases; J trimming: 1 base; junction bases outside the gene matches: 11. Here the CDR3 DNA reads TGTGCCAGCAGCCAAGAGTGGACTAGCGGTCCCTTGTCCCAAGAGACCCAGTACTTC. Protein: CASSQEWTSGPLSQETQYF.